This T cell receptor beta chain was sequenced during a study of radiotherapy plus CTLA-4 blockade in lung cancer. At the level of the study: In approximately 17% of patients, objective responses were seen; 25% to 40% had disease control.

Findings and caveats of the study: Increased serum interferon-beta after radiation also reportedly predicted response strongly. Radiotherapy was combined with ipilimumab, and tumor-derived TCR clones then expanded in blood.

The protocol was immunoSEQ multiplex PCR, while the TCRdb copy is restricted to in-frame clones and leaves out a portion. The sample yields tens of thousands of clones, roughly 86% seen once. This CDR3 has 11 residues. CDR1 is SQVTM and CDR2 is ANQGSEA in the germline V gene. The V gene lost 6 bases and the J gene lost 3 bases, with 9 bases spanning the gap. Each patient with chemo-refractory metastatic non-small-cell lung cancer was treated with focal radiation plus CTLA-4 blockade using ipilimumab. In regard to this clone: Its cognate antigen is unknown.

Sequencing was performed on peripheral blood, taken from a patient treated with radiotherapy plus ipilimumab. This chain connects TRBV29-1 to TRBJ2-7; the D is unclear. This receptor was identified in a human donor with non-small cell lung cancer that progressed on radiotherapy plus ipilimumab. This CDR3 reads CSVAGGYEQYF. The CDR3 DNA sequence: TGCAGCGTGGCTGGCGGCTACGAGCAGTACTTC.